The rows below give T cell receptor beta chains drawn from one sample of a study of blood T cell repertoires in COVID-19. Libraries were prepared by immunoSEQ multiplex PCR; TCRdb keeps only in-frame clonotypes and omits some of them. Among 200,000 or so clones listed, roughly nine tenths were seen once. Sample: PBMCs or T cells enriched from blood (not recorded which). These receptors all come from a man aged 25-40 years who had recovered from COVID-19. CDR3s include the opening cysteine and the closing phenylalanine or tryptophan. D genes are given only for firm matches. Where a row states a size, it is once, few, many or the class of an expanded clone; other rows omit it.

-	TRBV29-1	TRBD1	TRBJ2-5	CSVVEGQWAQETQYF	TGCAGCGTGGTAGAGGGACAGTGGGCCCAAGAGACCCAGTACTTC
-	TRBV20-1	TRBD1	TRBJ2-7	CSADRAYEQYF	TGCAGTGCCGACAGGGCGTACGAGCAGTACTTC
few	TRBV5-5	-	TRBJ2-7	CASSLARGTVSYEQYF	TGTGCCAGCAGCTTGGCCCGGGGGACAGTCTCCTACGAGCAGTACTTC
-	TRBV15	TRBD2	TRBJ2-1	CATSSLAGGWNEQFF	TGTGCCACCAGCAGTCTGGCGGGAGGGTGGAATGAGCAGTTCTTC
-	TRBV7-2	TRBD2	TRBJ2-7	CASSLASSSGSYEQYF	TGTGCCAGCAGCTTAGCGAGTTCTAGCGGGAGTTACGAGCAGTACTTC
-	TRBV4-2	-	TRBJ2-2	CASSQEGLSATNTGELFF	TGTGCCAGCAGCCAAGAGGGCCTTAGTGCGACGAACACCGGGGAGCTGTTTTTT
-	TRBV28	TRBD1	TRBJ2-6	CASSYLRTGGSGANVLTF	TGTGCCAGCAGTTACTTAAGGACAGGGGGCTCTGGGGCCAACGTCCTGACTTTC
-	TRBV18	-	TRBJ2-7	CASSPIDEQYF	TGTGCCAGCTCACCTATCGACGAGCAGTACTTC
-	TRBV9	-	TRBJ1-2	CASSPQMSVSGYTF	TGTGCCAGCAGCCCACAGATGAGTGTATCCGGCTACACCTTC
-	TRBV27	TRBD1	TRBJ1-2	CASSRTGARNYGYTF	TGTGCCAGCAGTCGGACAGGGGCCCGGAACTATGGCTACACCTTC
once	TRBV13	TRBD1	TRBJ1-1	CASSFQGAGDTEAFF	TGTGCCAGCAGCTTTCAGGGGGCGGGGGACACTGAAGCTTTCTTT
-	TRBV24-1	TRBD2	TRBJ2-1	CATSKASGRVEQFF	TGTGCCACCAGTAAGGCTAGCGGGAGGGTTGAGCAGTTCTTC
once	TRBV7-9	-	TRBJ2-2	CASSLSVPPGELFF	TGTGCCAGCAGCTTAAGCGTGCCCCCCGGGGAGCTGTTTTTT
-	TRBV9	TRBD1	TRBJ1-2	CASSATGTGGSSDGYTF	TGTGCCAGCAGCGCCACCGGGACAGGGGGCTCGAGCGATGGCTACACCTTC
-	TRBV7-9	-	TRBJ1-5	CASSEVGGEKDQPQHF	TGTGCCAGCAGCGAAGTAGGGGGGGAGAAAGATCAGCCCCAGCATTTT
-	TRBV4-1	TRBD2	TRBJ2-1	CASSHWSGRALGSEQFF	TGCGCCAGCAGCCATTGGAGCGGGAGGGCCTTAGGTAGTGAGCAGTTCTTC